The 25 T cell receptor beta chains below were found in one sample sequenced in a study of blood T cells in healthy people across ages. Alongside a J-beta primer mix, a sample-barcoded 5' primer served in a second PCR lasting about 7 to 11 cycles. Via MiXCR, TCRdb re-called the 5' RACE reads, giving one row per CDR3 protein. This sample yields fewer than 2,000,000 distinct CDR3 sequences, of which more than 35% are seen a single time; about 21% belongs to the top ten. The sequenced sample consisted of blood. The receptors derive from a human donor in good health.

V and J are TRBV11-3 and TRBJ2-7; TRBD1 matches at 9 bases. Germline V gene lookup returns CDR1 SGHNT and CDR2 YENEEA. V trimming: 5 bases; J trimming: 6 bases; junction bases outside the gene matches: 8. This CDR3 spans 14 amino acids. The CDR3, as DNA: TGTGCCAGCAGCGTTGACAGGGGGTTGACCGAGCAGTACTTC. This translates into CASSVDRGLTEQYF. Full variable domain (outside the CDR3, taken from reference TRBV11-3 and TRBJ2-7): EAGVVQSPRYKIIEKKQPVAFWCNPISGHNTLYWYLQNLGQGPELLIRYENEEAVDDSQLPKDRFSAERLKGVDSTLKIQPAELGDSAVYLCASSVDRGLTEQYFGPGTRLTVT.

J is TRBJ1-1 and V is TRBV7-2, with D unresolved. With 2 bases removed from V and 0 bases from J, the gap between germline ends came to 4 bases. This CDR3 spans 13 amino acids. The germline CDR1 and CDR2 sequences are SGHTA and FQGNSA. This CDR3 is CASSLFLNTEAFF. The CDR3 nucleotides read TGTGCCAGCAGCTTATTTCTGAACACTGAAGCTTTCTTT.

This clonotype has a handful of counts. The chain couples TRBV3-1 to TRBJ1-2; 7 nucleotides match TRBD1. V lost 0 bases to trimming and J lost 7 bases; unmatched junction nucleotides: 11. This CDR3 is built from 16 residues. From germline, CDR1 is LGHDT and CDR2 YNNKEL (reference sequence). CDR3 protein: CASSQELQGEIGGYTF. In DNA form, the CDR3 reads TGTGCCAGCAGCCAAGAATTGCAGGGGGAGATAGGTGGCTACACCTTC.

This clonotype has just a few counts. The gene calls are TRBV3-1 and TRBJ1-2, with D possibly TRBD1 on 5 matching bases. Germline V CDR1 and CDR2: LGHDT, YNNKEL (reference sequence). The CDR3 spans 16 residues. V lost 4 bases and J 4 bases, leaving 19 bases between the germline ends. The CDR3 DNA reads as TGTGCCAGCAGCCCCGGGACGGTTTTTACTGGCTATGGCTACACCTTC. Translating it yields CASSPGTVFTGYGYTF. The full variable domain, with the rest looked up from reference TRBV3-1 and TRBJ1-2, is DTAVSQTPKYLVTQMGNDKSIKCEQNLGHDTMYWYKQDSKKFLKIMFSYNNKELIINETVPNRFSPKSPDKAHLNLHINSLELGDSAVYFCASSPGTVFTGYGYTFGSGTRLTVV.

This chain links TRBV6-5 with TRBJ1-1, with TRBD1 identical over 8 bases. This CDR3 has 12 residues. Germline V gene lookup returns CDR1 MNHEY and CDR2 SVGAGI. V shed 10 bases and J 5 bases; nucleotides not matched to a gene: 6. Here the CDR3 reads CATGTGETEAFF. The CDR3, as DNA: TGTGCCACCGGGACAGGCGAGACTGAAGCTTTCTTT.

V and J are TRBV20-1 and TRBJ2-6; the D gene is possibly TRBD2 (5 bases). V was cut by 2 bases and J by 0 bases, with 5 bases left in between. Germline assignment: CDR1 DFQATT and CDR2 SNEGSKA (reference sequence). This CDR3 is built from 14 residues. CDR3: CSARRDSGANVLTF. CDR3 sequence (DNA): TGCAGTGCTAGACGGGACTCTGGGGCCAACGTCCTGACTTTC.

This clonotype turned up a few times. This chain uses TRBV7-2 with TRBJ2-7; 10 bases are shared with TRBD1. V lost 5 bases and J lost 2; bases outside the gene matches: 3. Germline assignment: CDR1 SGHTA and CDR2 FQGNSA. CDR3 length: 14 amino acids. In nucleotides, the CDR3 is TGTGCCAGCAGCAAAGGGACAGGGGCCTACGAGCAGTACTTC. Protein product: CASSKGTGAYEQYF.

The rearrangement joins TRBV12-3 or TRBV12-4 to TRBJ2-1; no definite D call. There are 14 residues in the CDR3. V lost 4 bases and J lost 5, with 12 bases in between. CDR3: CASSSHSGDNEQFF. The CDR3 region has the DNA TGTGCCAGCAGTTCCCATTCTGGAGACAATGAGCAGTTCTTC.

The genes are TRBV2 and TRBJ2-1; TRBD2 might be the D (5 bases). The CDR3 loop spans 18 amino acids. V was trimmed by 4 bases and J by 0 bases, leaving 19 bases between them. Germline CDR1 and CDR2: SNHLY and FYNNEI. The CDR3 DNA reads TGTGCCAGCAGTGGGCCTCCTCCCCGGGGTAGCTCCTACAATGAGCAGTTCTTC. Translated, it gives CASSGPPPRGSSYNEQFF.

This clonotype appeared a few times. The V call is TRBV20-1, the J call TRBJ1-5; tentatively, D is TRBD1 (5 bases). The V end was cut by 3 bases, the J end by 5 bases, with 11 bases between. The germline gives CDR1 DFQATT, CDR2 SNEGSKA (reference sequence). This CDR3 is built from 13 residues. In nucleotides, the CDR3 is TGCAGTGCTAGTCCCGACAGAGATCAGCCCCAGCATTTT. Translation: CSASPDRDQPQHF.

This rearrangement joins TRBV15 to TRBJ1-2; D gene ambiguous. Trimming removed 2 bases from V and 2 bases from J, with 15 bases in between. The length of the CDR3 is 16 residues. CDR1 and CDR2 (germline): LNHNV, YYDKDF (reference sequence). In DNA, the CDR3 is TGTGCCACCAGCAGACCCCCGGTAGGGCGGAACTATGGCTACACCTTC. Residues: CATSRPPVGRNYGYTF.

The chain links TRBV29-1 to TRBJ2-6; possible D gene TRBD2, 5 bases. This CDR3 has 16 residues. Germline values: CDR1 SQVTM, CDR2 ANQGSEA. Deletions cut 0 bases from V and 0 bases from J, with 9 bases between. The CDR3 sequence is CSVEDPGTSGANVLTF. For the CDR3, the DNA is TGCAGCGTTGAAGATCCGGGAACCTCTGGGGCCAACGTCCTGACTTTC.

This clonotype was recorded a few times. The chain has TRBV10-3 and TRBJ2-6; D remains ambiguous. The ends were cut back, 7 bases at V and 0 bases at J, with 7 bases in the middle. Germline loops: CDR1 ENHRY, CDR2 SYGVKD. The CDR3 contains 14 residues. The CDR3 region is CAIMRSSGANVLTF. CDR3 DNA sequence: TGTGCCATCATGCGAAGCTCTGGGGCCAACGTCCTGACTTTC.

This chain links TRBV7-2 with TRBJ2-1; D might be TRBD1 (6 bases). Trimming pared 4 bases from V and 6 bases from J, leaving 16 bases between. Germline V gene data show CDR1 as SGHTA and CDR2 as FQGNSA. The CDR3 loop spans 15 amino acids. As DNA, the CDR3 is TGTGCCAGCAGCTCGCGACAGGTTCGATTCAATGAGCAGTTCTTC. Its protein is CASSSRQVRFNEQFF.

The chain links TRBV15 to TRBJ2-4, with a tentative D call TRBD1 (5 bases). The germline V gene has CDR1 LNHNV and CDR2 YYDKDF (reference sequence). V was clipped by 0 bases and J by 8 bases, with 8 bases between them. This CDR3 is 13 amino acids long. Here the CDR3 DNA reads TGTGCCACCAGCAGAGAGCAGGGTTACATTCAGTACTTC. This translates into CATSREQGYIQYF.

There are a few counts of this clonotype. This chain links TRBV20-1 with TRBJ2-7; TRBD1 matches at 7 bases. The CDR3 loop spans 14 amino acids. The V gene's germline CDR1 is DFQATT and CDR2 SNEGSKA (reference sequence). V gave up 1 base and J gave up 5 bases; unmatched junction bases: 8. CDR3 sequence: CSARARHTGDEQYF. CDR3 nucleotides: TGCAGTGCTAGAGCCCGCCATACAGGGGACGAGCAGTACTTC.

This clonotype was detected only a few times. In nucleotides, the CDR3 is TGTGCCAGCAGCGTAGAGGGACAGGAAAGCTCCTACGAGCAGTACTTC. Its protein is CASSVEGQESSYEQYF. This chain uses TRBV9 with TRBJ2-7; 8 nucleotides agree with TRBD1. V shed 0 bases, J shed 0 bases, and the junction held 5 bases outside the gene matches. CDR1 SGDLS and CDR2 YYNGEE come from the germline V gene. CDR3 length: 16 amino acids.

This clonotype was seen only once. V usage is TRBV3-1 and J usage is TRBJ2-7; D possibly corresponds to TRBD1 (6 bases). This CDR3 is 12 amino acids long. Trimming cost V 3 bases and J 10 bases, with 13 bases left between them. CDR1 LGHDT and CDR2 YNNKEL come from the germline V gene (reference sequence). The chain's CDR3 is CASSQDQGIQYF. The CDR3, as DNA: TGTGCCAGCAGCCAGGACCAGGGGATTCAGTACTTC.

The chain uses TRBV29-1 and TRBJ2-5; TRBD2 might be the D (5 bases). V lost 4 bases, J lost 11 bases, and 17 bases lay in between. The CDR3 extends over 12 amino acids. CDR1 and CDR2 from the germline V gene are SQVTM and ANQGSEA. The chain's CDR3 is CSVGRTDNEQYF. As DNA, the CDR3 is TGCAGCGTTGGAAGGACTGACAATGAGCAGTACTTC.

In this sample, this clonotype turned up a few times. This chain links TRBV4-1 with TRBJ2-1, with TRBD2 matching over 13 bases. V lost 2 bases to trimming and J lost 0 bases; unmatched junction nucleotides: 10. The CDR3 has 20 residues. CDR1 and CDR2 from the germline V gene are MGHRA and YSYEKL. The DNA of the CDR3 is TGCGCCAGCAGCCAACGCCGGACTAGCGGGGGCCTAAGCTCCTACAATGAGCAGTTCTTC. Protein sequence: CASSQRRTSGGLSSYNEQFF.

The chain is built from TRBV7-3 and TRBJ1-2; 7 positions agree with TRBD1. The CDR3 is 13 amino acids. Trimming removed 5 bases from V and 5 bases from J; junction bases left unmatched: 5. Germline CDR1 is SGHTA and CDR2 is FQGTGA. For the CDR3, the DNA is TGTGCCAGCAGCGGTCTGACAGGGTATGGCTACACCTTC. This translates into CASSGLTGYGYTF.

V usage is TRBV28 and J usage is TRBJ2-7; D remains unclear. Trimming removed 1 base at V and 6 bases at J, with 7 bases between. This CDR3 has 12 residues. From germline, CDR1 is MDHEN and CDR2 SYDVKM. The CDR3 bases are TGTGCCAGCAGTTTATTTCTCAGCGAGCAGTACTTC. Translating it yields CASSLFLSEQYF. The entire variable domain, with the rest obtained from reference TRBV28 and TRBJ2-7, is as follows: DVKVTQSSRYLVKRTGEKVFLECVQDMDHENMFWYRQDPGLGLRLIYFSYDVKMKEKGDIPEGYSVSREKKERFSLILESASTNQTSMYLCASSLFLSEQYFGPGTRLTVT.

This clonotype was counted only a few times. V and J are TRBV12-3 or TRBV12-4 and TRBJ2-1, with 7 nucleotides matching TRBD1. CDR3 length equals 18 residues. Trimming took 3 bases from V and 7 from J; bases not matched to a gene: 18. The CDR3 loop reads CASSFRQGEDPLNNEQFF. CDR3 DNA: TGTGCCAGCAGTTTTCGACAGGGTGAGGATCCATTAAATAATGAGCAGTTCTTC.

Of note for this clonotype: This may stem from a read error, because a much larger clone lies one nucleotide away. The chain employs TRBV2 and TRBJ2-3; the D gene is possibly TRBD2 (6 bases). Germline values: CDR1 SNHLY, CDR2 FYNNEI. The CDR3 runs 14 residues. CDR3 sequence (DNA): TGTGCCACCCAGGGACTCGTGGAGACAGATACGGAGTATTTT. Translating gives CATQGLVETDTEYF.

The chain is built from TRBV6-2 or TRBV6-3 and TRBJ2-1; no firm D call. Trimming left V 6 bases short and J 9 bases short, with 15 bases between. Germline CDR1 and CDR2: MNHEY and SVGEGT. CDR3 length: 13 amino acids. The CDR3 spells CASSPNLLFEQFF. DNA for the CDR3: TGTGCCAGCAGCCCTAACCTTTTGTTTGAGCAGTTCTTC.